The sequence of this TCR beta chain was determined in a study of blood T cell repertoires in COVID-19. About the study: Italy, Spain and the United States were the sources of the convalescent and acute COVID-19 samples. T cells, B-cell-depleted T cells, or PBMCs supplied cDNA or gDNA.

Deletions cut 0 bases from V and 0 bases from J, with 15 bases between. CDR1 is SGDLS, CDR2 YYNGEE, per germline. The CDR3 is 17 amino acids. As processed by the authors: How many nucleated cells were present was estimated from reference gene primer amplification. The method was immunoSEQ multiplex PCR; TCRdb's version includes in-frame clones alone and lacks a portion of them. That table furnishes V, J and clone size, whereas the DNA furnished D and trimming. The data hold some 220,000 clones, with 84% observed a single time. The rearrangement joins TRBV9 to TRBJ1-1; weak D call: TRBD1 (5 bases). This clonotype was sampled from a woman older than 75 with active or convalescent COVID-19. Source material: peripheral blood. The CDR3 DNA reads TGTGCCAGCAGCGTAGAGGGGCAGGGCAAGATGAACACTGAAGCTTTCTTT. Its protein is CASSVEGQGKMNTEAFF.